Below, 3 T cell receptor beta chains from the same sample are listed, as sequenced in a study of cytomegalovirus exposure and HLA in healthy donors. PCR primers comprised 60 Vbeta and 13 Jbeta primers. Data came from immunoSEQ multiplex PCR; TCRdb stores just in-frame clones and leaves some out. This sample's table reports tens of thousands of clones. The material sequenced was PBMCs. These receptors were taken from a male donor in good health and CMV-seronegative.

This rearrangement joins TRBV19 to TRBJ2-3, with D perhaps matching TRBD2 (6 bases). CDR1 LNHDA and CDR2 SQIVND come from the germline V gene (reference sequence). V lost 11 bases to trimming and J lost 6 bases, with 27 bases between them. The CDR3 is made up of 16 amino acids. In DNA form, the CDR3 reads TGTGCCCCCAACCCTAGCGAGCCGACCCGCGAGGATACGCAGTATTTT. Protein sequence: CAPNPSEPTREDTQYF.

The chain is built from TRBV9 and TRBJ2-5; 9 bases are a match to TRBD2. This CDR3 contains 15 residues. Per germline, CDR1 SGDLS and CDR2 YYNGEE. Unmatched junction bases numbered 6, after V lost 4 bases and J lost 2 bases. In DNA form, the CDR3 reads TGTGCCAGCAGCACTGGGACTAGCAGGCAAGAGACCCAGTACTTC. Amino acids: CASSTGTSRQETQYF.

The chain joins TRBV4-3 to TRBJ2-3, with 8 bases fitting TRBD2. Unmatched junction bases numbered 1, after V lost 0 bases and J lost 2 bases. The germline CDR1 and CDR2 sequences are LGHNA and YSLEER. The CDR3 has 15 amino acids. The CDR3 bases are TGCGCCAGCAGCCAAGAAGCGGGAGACACAGATACGCAGTATTTT. Translated, it gives CASSQEAGDTDTQYF.